These T cell receptor beta chains were read from a single sample in a study of CD8+ T cells in alopecia areata. The assay was immunoSEQ multiplex PCR, and TCRdb's table has in-frame clones only and misses some. The data contain roughly 120,000 clones, 50% to 55% of them singletons. The sample was CD4+ T cells sorted from blood, taken at week 4, from a patient treated with tofacitinib. Every receptor here comes from a human donor with alopecia areata. Each CDR3 is given with its conserved first and last residue. The order of the fields is J gene, clone size, V gene, D gene, CDR3 DNA, CDR3 protein. D genes are given only for firm matches. Only some rows state a clone size, as once, few, many or a class for expanded clones.

TRBJ1-5 | few | TRBV27 | - | TGTGCCAGCAGTTTATCTAGAGGTTTTCCCCAGCATTTT | CASSLSRGFPQHF
TRBJ1-1 | few | TRBV6-1 | - | TGTGCCAGCAGCCCCACAGAGGAAGCTTTCTTT | CASSPTEEAFF
TRBJ1-2 | - | TRBV4-1 | - | TGCGCCAGCAGCCAAGGGCAACAGGCGCAATTCTATGGCTACACCTTC | CASSQGQQAQFYGYTF
TRBJ2-1 | few | TRBV7-9 | TRBD2 | TGTGCCAGCAGCTTAGGTAGCGGGAGGGACCTAGAAGAGCAGTTCTTC | CASSLGSGRDLEEQFF
TRBJ1-1 | - | TRBV29-1 | - | TGCAGCGTTGAAGTAACCCTGAACACTGAAGCTTTCTTT | CSVEVTLNTEAFF
TRBJ2-3 | once | TRBV30 | - | TGTGCCTGGAGTTTCTCAGGGGCCACAGGTACGCAGTATTTT | CAWSFSGATGTQYF
TRBJ1-1 | - | TRBV7-9 | - | TGTGCCAGCAGCTCGAATTCCGGACAGCAGAACACTGAAGCTTTCTTT | CASSSNSGQQNTEAFF
TRBJ2-7 | - | TRBV27 | - | TGTGCCAGCTCCTACCCTCCGCGGTACGAGCAGTACTTC | CASSYPPRYEQYF
TRBJ2-3 | - | TRBV11-2 | - | TGTGCCAGCAGCTTAGATCTCCCCCGACTAAGAAGCACAGATACGCAGTATTTT | CASSLDLPRLRSTDTQYF
TRBJ2-3 | few | TRBV5-1 | - | TGCGCCAGCAGCTTGGCAGATACGCAGTATTTT | CASSLADTQYF
TRBJ2-3 | few | TRBV30 | - | TGTGCCTGGAGTGTAGGGGGGAGCACAGATACGCAGTATTTT | CAWSVGGSTDTQYF
TRBJ1-1 | - | TRBV5-1 | TRBD1 | TGCGCCAGCAGCTTGGGAATGGGGCAGGGGGCCACTGAAGCTTTCTTT | CASSLGMGQGATEAFF
TRBJ2-5 | - | TRBV5-4 | TRBD2 | TGTGCCAGCAGCTTGGGACTAGCCCAAGAGACCCAGTACTTC | CASSLGLAQETQYF
TRBJ2-7 | - | TRBV4-1 | - | TGCGCCAGCAGCCGACCACAGGGACGCGAGCAGTACTTC | CASSRPQGREQYF
TRBJ1-1 | few | TRBV6-5 | - | TGTGCCAGCAGTGTGAGAGGGGGAGGGAACACTGAAGCTTTCTTT | CASSVRGGGNTEAFF
TRBJ1-6 | few | TRBV2 | - | TGTGCCAGCAGTGAAGCGCTTAGGAGTTCACCCCTCCACTTT | CASSEALRSSPLHF
TRBJ1-2 | - | TRBV30 | TRBD1 | TGTGCCTGGATTCCAGGGGGCGAAGGCTATGGCTACACCTTC | CAWIPGGEGYGYTF
TRBJ2-1 | few | TRBV27 | - | TGTGCCAGCAGTTTACAGGGGAGTCCCCACAATGAGCAGTTCTTC | CASSLQGSPHNEQFF
TRBJ2-3 | few | TRBV4-1 | TRBD2 | TGCGCCAGCAGCCAAGGAGGACTAGCGGGGGGCACAGATACGCAGTATTTT | CASSQGGLAGGTDTQYF
TRBJ2-1 | - | TRBV10-3 | TRBD2 | TGTGCCATCAGTGCAGGGACTAGCGGAAACAATGAGCAGTTCTTC | CAISAGTSGNNEQFF
TRBJ2-1 | - | TRBV5-1 | - | TGCGCCAGCAGCTTGCGGGTGGGGAATGAGCAGTTCTTC | CASSLRVGNEQFF
TRBJ1-2 | - | TRBV30 | - | TGTGCCTGGAGTGTACTCAGGAACTATGGCTACACCTTC | CAWSVLRNYGYTF
TRBJ1-2 | - | TRBV7-9 | - | TGTGCCAGCAGCCTCCAGACCGAGAACTATGGCTACACCTTC | CASSLQTENYGYTF
TRBJ2-3 | - | TRBV25-1 | - | TGTGCCAGCAGTGAGGCGGGAAGCACAGATACGCAGTATTTT | CASSEAGSTDTQYF
TRBJ2-7 | few | TRBV30 | - | TGTGCCTGGACTGGCGGGATCGGCTACGAGCAGTACTTC | CAWTGGIGYEQYF
TRBJ1-5 | - | TRBV23-1 | - | TGCGCCAGCAGTCGGGATAGCAATCAGCCCCAGCATTTT | CASSRDSNQPQHF
TRBJ2-2 | - | TRBV29-1 | - | TGCAGCGCACTAGCTCCGGGCCCCACCGGGGAGCTGTTTTTT | CSALAPGPTGELFF
TRBJ2-5 | - | TRBV30 | - | TGTGCCTGGACGTCCCAACAGAGGAAAGAGACCCAGTACTTC | CAWTSQQRKETQYF
TRBJ2-3 | - | TRBV28 | - | TGTGCCAGCAGTTTGGGCAGGGGCACAGATACGCAGTATTTT | CASSLGRGTDTQYF
TRBJ2-1 | - | TRBV18 | TRBD1 | TGTGCCAGCTCACCCCCGGACAGGGCGGCGCGGAATGAGCAGTTCTTC | CASSPPDRAARNEQFF
TRBJ1-1 | few | TRBV6-6 | - | TGTGCCAGCAGTTACGGACCCCTAGACACTGAAGCTTTCTTT | CASSYGPLDTEAFF
TRBJ1-5 | - | TRBV30 | - | TGTGCCTGGAGTGTACAGAGGATCAGCAATCAGCCCCAGCATTTT | CAWSVQRISNQPQHF
TRBJ2-7 | few | TRBV19 | TRBD1 | TGTGCCAGTAGTAACCAACCGGGACAGGGATCCTACGAGCAGTACTTC | CASSNQPGQGSYEQYF
TRBJ1-5 | - | TRBV15 | TRBD1 | TGTGCCACCAGCGGACAGGGGGCTGGTCAGCCCCAGCATTTT | CATSGQGAGQPQHF
TRBJ1-5 | - | TRBV2 | - | TGTGCCAGCACTTTGTCAGGGCTAAATCAGCCCCAGCATTTT | CASTLSGLNQPQHF
TRBJ1-1 | - | TRBV29-1 | TRBD1 | TGCAGCGTGGGGACAGGGGGAAACACTGAAGCTTTCTTT | CSVGTGGNTEAFF
TRBJ2-3 | - | TRBV9 | TRBD2 | TGTGCCAGCAGCGGAGACAGCGGGGGGCACTCAGATACGCAGTATTTT | CASSGDSGGHSDTQYF
TRBJ2-1 | - | TRBV6-1 | - | TGTGCCAGCAGGGGTTTGGGATTGGGGCTAGAGCAGTTCTTC | CASRGLGLGLEQFF
TRBJ2-1 | - | TRBV5-1 | - | TGCGCCAGCAGCTTGGAGAATGAGCAGTTCTTC | CASSLENEQFF
TRBJ2-7 | - | TRBV5-1 | TRBD1 | TGCGCCAGCAGCCCGGACAGGCTCACCTACGAGCAGTACTTC | CASSPDRLTYEQYF
TRBJ2-7 | - | TRBV29-1 | - | TGCAGCGTTGAGTCCGCGTCGTACGAGCAGTACTTC | CSVESASYEQYF
TRBJ2-6 | - | TRBV5-1 | - | TGCGCCAGCACCGACGTCCTCTCTGGGGCCAACGTCCTGACTTTC | CASTDVLSGANVLTF
TRBJ2-3 | few | TRBV5-1 | - | TGCGCCAGCAGCTTGGAAGTTAGGACTAGCACAGATACGCAGTATTTT | CASSLEVRTSTDTQYF
TRBJ1-2 | - | TRBV29-1 | - | TGCAGCGTTGAGGGCGGCTACACCTTC | CSVEGGYTF
TRBJ2-3 | few | TRBV2 | - | TGTGCCAGCAGCCCCCGATGGGTTGGAGTGGCAGATACGCAGTATTTT | CASSPRWVGVADTQYF
TRBJ2-2 | few | TRBV14 | - | TGTGCCAGCAGCCAATCGACAGACAGAGTCACCGGGGAGCTGTTTTTT | CASSQSTDRVTGELFF
TRBJ2-7 | - | TRBV18 | - | TGTGCCAGCTCACCATTGGTCTCCTCTGAGCAGTACTTC | CASSPLVSSEQYF
TRBJ1-3 | few | TRBV29-1 | - | TGCAGCGTTCAGGGCCACCCTTCGGGCGGAAACACCATATATTTT | CSVQGHPSGGNTIYF
TRBJ2-7 | - | TRBV27 | - | TGTGCCAGCAGTCTCTACGAGCAGTACTTC | CASSLYEQYF
TRBJ2-1 | once | TRBV5-4 | - | TGTGCCAGCAGCTTAGGGGGGCAGCATTCCTACAATGAGCAGTTCTTC | CASSLGGQHSYNEQFF
TRBJ1-1 | - | TRBV29-1 | - | TGCAGCGTTGAAAGGGGAGAAGGCACTGAAGCTTTCTTT | CSVERGEGTEAFF
TRBJ1-6 | - | TRBV25-1 | - | TGTGCCACCAAGGCACCAGGGACCTCACCCCTCCACTTT | CATKAPGTSPLHF
TRBJ2-2 | - | TRBV29-1 | - | TGCAGCGTTGATATCCGTGCCGGGGAGCTGTTTTTT | CSVDIRAGELFF
TRBJ2-3 | - | TRBV29-1 | TRBD1 | TGCAGCGTGCCCCATTCCCGACGACAGGGAAGTCAGGATACGCAGTATTTT | CSVPHSRRQGSQDTQYF
TRBJ2-1 | - | TRBV30 | TRBD2 | TGTGCCTGGAGTGTTGACGGGGGGGAGCAGTTCTTC | CAWSVDGGEQFF